A single sample gave rise to the 30 T cell receptor beta chains below, sequenced in a study of T-cell memory formation after mild COVID-19. One entry per CDR3 protein results from TCRdb running MiXCR on the 5' RACE reads. The sample yields about 270,000 distinct CDR3 sequences, more than 15% seen once. The sample was PBMCs or a T cell subset sorted from them (not recorded which). These TCRs come from a man between 18 and 35 years old who had mild COVID-19 (a few samples of this study predate the infection). Cell type and time point are not known.

The chain couples TRBV12-3 or TRBV12-4 to TRBJ2-7; 8 nucleotides align to TRBD1. There are 15 residues in the CDR3. J lost 2 bases, V lost 4 bases, and 7 bases had no gene match. The CDR3 region is CASSSLGTGTYEQYF. In DNA form, the CDR3 reads TGTGCCAGCAGTTCACTCGGGACAGGCACCTACGAGCAGTACTTC.

The chain links TRBV7-3 to TRBJ2-3, with D unresolved. V was cut by 5 bases and J by 4 bases, with 10 bases left in between. The CDR3 has 13 residues. Germline V gene data show CDR1 as SGHTA and CDR2 as FQGTGA. CDR3: CASSPSSADTQYF. The CDR3 bases are TGTGCCAGCAGCCCAAGTTCCGCAGATACGCAGTATTTT.

The chain has TRBV7-9 and TRBJ1-2, with D possibly TRBD1 on 5 matching bases. With 5 bases removed from V and 8 bases from J, the gap between germline ends came to 18 bases. The CDR3 length is 14 residues. In germline, CDR1 is SEHNR, CDR2 FQNEAQ (reference sequence). The CDR3 here is CASSPPGGMEGYTF. The CDR3 DNA sequence: TGTGCCAGCAGCCCACCGGGGGGTATGGAAGGCTACACCTTC.

The sample holds a few counts of this clonotype. The rearrangement links TRBV4-1 to TRBJ2-1, with D possibly being TRBD1 (5 bases). The CDR3 length is 13 residues. The germline CDR1 and CDR2 sequences are MGHRA and YSYEKL. V dropped 0 bases and J dropped 8 bases, with 8 bases sitting between them. This chain's CDR3 is CASSQDRVHEQFF. CDR3 bases: TGCGCCAGCAGCCAAGACAGGGTTCATGAGCAGTTCTTC.

J is TRBJ2-1 and V is TRBV20-1, with TRBD2 identical over 9 bases. The germline gives CDR1 DFQATT, CDR2 SNEGSKA (reference sequence). CDR3 size: 18 residues. V was pared by 1 base and J by 3 bases, with 13 bases of the junction left unmatched. CDR3 sequence reads: CSARVPAGGILNYNEQFF. The CDR3 DNA sequence: TGCAGTGCTAGAGTTCCAGCGGGGGGCATATTAAACTACAATGAGCAGTTCTTC.

The chain employs TRBV7-2 and TRBJ1-1; TRBD1 aligns across 7 bases. V gave up 3 bases and J gave up 12 bases; unmatched junction bases: 16. Germline loops: CDR1 SGHTA, CDR2 FQGNSA. This CDR3 region has 15 residues. The CDR3 DNA reads TGTGCCAGCAGCTTGGACAGGTGGCCCTCACTAGTAACTTTCTTT. It encodes CASSLDRWPSLVTFF.

This clonotype came up many times. This chain links TRBV7-8 with TRBJ2-2; D may match TRBD1 or TRBD2 (5 bases each). Germline assignment: CDR1 SGHVS and CDR2 FQNEAQ. The CDR3 has 17 residues. Trimming took off 6 bases at V and 0 bases at J, with 17 bases between the two ends. The CDR3 region has the DNA TGTGCCAGCAGGTCCGTGATATGGGGGACGAACACCGGGGAGCTGTTTTTT. It translates to CASRSVIWGTNTGELFF. Looking up the rest from reference TRBV7-8 and TRBJ2-2 gives the full variable domain: GAGVSQSPRYKVAKRGQDVALRCDPISGHVSLFWYQQALGQGPEFLTYFQNEAQLDKSGLPSDRFFAERPEGSVSTLKIQRTQQEDSAVYLCASRSVIWGTNTGELFFGEGSRLTVL.

This clonotype was recorded many times. This chain joins TRBV5-1 and TRBJ2-7; no definite D call. Between the trimmed V and J ends, which lost 0 bases and 7 bases, there was a span of 11 bases. The germline CDR1 and CDR2 sequences are SGHRS and YFSETQ. There are 13 residues in the CDR3. The CDR3 reads CASSLAMDREQYV. In DNA form, the CDR3 reads TGCGCCAGCAGCTTGGCTATGGATCGGGAGCAGTACGTC.

This clonotype was counted between two and nine times. This chain connects TRBV7-2 to TRBJ2-5; D gene ambiguous. This CDR3 has 13 residues. The ends were cut back, 3 bases at V and 4 bases at J, with 9 bases in the middle. CDR1 and CDR2 from the germline V gene are SGHTA and FQGNSA. CDR3 loop: CASSFFNGETQYF. The DNA for the CDR3 is TGTGCCAGCAGCTTCTTTAACGGAGAGACCCAGTACTTC.

This clonotype showed up just a few times. This chain connects TRBV12-3 or TRBV12-4 to TRBJ2-3; 9 bases agree with TRBD1. The CDR3 loop spans 15 amino acids. V shed 4 bases and J 5 bases; nucleotides not matched to a gene: 7. CDR3: CASSSSGQGGDTQYF. CDR3 in DNA: TGTGCCAGCAGTTCCTCGGGACAGGGTGGAGATACGCAGTATTTT.

A few counts support this clonotype. The genes are TRBV6-5 and TRBJ2-3; 9 bases agree with TRBD2. The CDR3 runs to 11 residues. From germline, CDR1 is MNHEY and CDR2 SVGAGI. For the CDR3, the DNA is TGTGGGACTAGCGCCTCAGATACGCAGTATTTT. As protein: CGTSASDTQYF.

A few counts support this clonotype. The rearrangement joins TRBV12-3 or TRBV12-4 to TRBJ2-3; the D is unclear. The CDR3 spans 17 residues. V lost 8 bases, J lost 1 base, and 22 bases lay in between. CDR3 amino acids: CASQRYEGITGTDTQYF. CDR3 coding DNA: TGTGCCAGCCAGCGTTACGAAGGCATAACAGGCACAGATACGCAGTATTTT.

This clonotype was found a few times. The rearrangement uses TRBV29-1 and TRBJ1-2, with unresolved D. This CDR3 comprises 13 residues. CDR1 SQVTM and CDR2 ANQGSEA come from the germline V gene. Trimming cost V 3 bases and J 2 bases, with 10 bases left between them. The CDR3 nucleotides are TGCAGCGTTGAGTTGACGGGAAACTATGGCTACACCTTC. This gives the protein CSVELTGNYGYTF.

J is TRBJ2-7 and V is TRBV9; TRBD2 might be the D (7 bases). CDR1 SGDLS and CDR2 YYNGEE come from the germline V gene. The CDR3 sequence is 14 residues long. V was cut by 4 bases and J by 2 bases, with 13 bases left in between. The CDR3 loop reads CASSPGRDTYEQYV. The CDR3 DNA reads as TGTGCCAGCAGCCCGGGGAGGGACACCTACGAGCAGTACGTC.

The chain joins TRBV5-1 to TRBJ2-2; D ambiguous. The CDR3 is 15 residues long. V gave up 2 bases and J gave up 0 bases, with 8 bases separating them. Germline V lookup: CDR1 SGHRS, CDR2 YFSETQ. CDR3 residues: CASSFLEANTGELFF. The CDR3 DNA sequence: TGCGCCAGCAGCTTCCTAGAGGCGAACACCGGGGAGCTGTTTTTT. Variable domain in full (rest from reference TRBV5-1 and TRBJ2-2): KAGVTQTPRYLIKTRGQQVTLSCSPISGHRSVSWYQQTPGQGLQFLFEYFSETQRNKGNFPGRFSGRQFSNSRSEMNVSTLELGDSALYLCASSFLEANTGELFFGEGSRLTVL.

This clonotype came up a few times. The V and J genes are TRBV29-1 and TRBJ2-3; TRBD2 agrees at 9 bases. Germline V gives CDR1 SQVTM, CDR2 ANQGSEA. J gave up 9 bases and V 4 bases, and 14 bases lay outside the gene matches. CDR3 length: 15 amino acids. The chain's CDR3 is CSVGGLGRGGSTQYF. CDR3 DNA sequence: TGCAGCGTTGGAGGTTTGGGGCGGGGGGGCTCAACGCAGTATTTT.

This clonotype has just a few counts. The genes are TRBV7-2 and TRBJ2-7; TRBD1 agrees at 11 bases. The CDR3 totals 15 residues. CDR1 is SGHTA and CDR2 is FQGNSA in the germline V gene. V lost 4 bases to trimming and J lost 5 bases; unmatched junction nucleotides: 7. CDR3 DNA: TGTGCCAGCAGCTCCGGGACAGGGGGATCCCACGAGCAGTACTTC. Residues: CASSSGTGGSHEQYF.

This chain joins TRBV5-5 and TRBJ2-7; 7 nucleotides agree with TRBD1. The CDR3 has 14 amino acids. The junction had 4 bases not matched to a gene; V was cut back by 1 base and J by 3 bases. CDR1 SGHKS and CDR2 YYEKEE come from the germline V gene (reference sequence). The DNA for the CDR3 is TGTGCCAGCAGCTTGCAACAGGGGCTCTACGAGCAGTACTTC. Amino acid sequence: CASSLQQGLYEQYF.

There are a few counts of this clonotype. CDR3 nucleotide sequence: TGTGCCAGCAGCGTAGCCGGGGGTCCCTCGAACACTGAAGCTTTCTTT. Protein product: CASSVAGGPSNTEAFF. The chain has TRBV9 and TRBJ1-1; tentative D call: TRBD1 (5 bases). The CDR3 spans 16 residues. The V and J ends lost 0 bases and 1 base respectively, with 13 bases between them. CDR1 and CDR2 from the germline V gene are SGDLS and YYNGEE.

There are a few counts of this clonotype. V gene TRBV28 combines with J gene TRBJ2-1; 12 bases match TRBD2. This CDR3 comprises 16 residues. Germline V gene lookup returns CDR1 MDHEN and CDR2 SYDVKM. With V trimmed by 6 bases and J by 3 bases, 6 bases remained unmatched. The CDR3 loop reads CASRALAGGLYNEQFF. The CDR3 DNA reads TGTGCCAGCAGAGCACTAGCGGGGGGTCTCTACAATGAGCAGTTCTTC.

This clonotype was seen only a few times. The chain combines TRBV4-2 with TRBJ2-7; 9 bases agree with TRBD2. J gave up 4 bases and V 4 bases, and 8 bases lay outside the gene matches. CDR1 and CDR2 from the germline V gene are LGHNA and YNFKEQ. CDR3 length: 15 residues. CDR3 amino acids: CASSPEGGGAYEQYF. The CDR3 DNA reads TGTGCCAGCAGCCCGGAGGGCGGGGGGGCATACGAGCAGTACTTC.

This clonotype was counted many times. The rearrangement links TRBV28 to TRBJ2-5; TRBD2 might be the D (5 bases). CDR1 is MDHEN and CDR2 is SYDVKM in the germline V gene. The CDR3 contains 14 residues. Trimming cost V 6 bases and J 2 bases, with 13 bases left between them. The CDR3 nucleotides read TGTGCCAGCAGGCCGGGAATGGAACAAGAGACCCAGTACTTC. Translation: CASRPGMEQETQYF.

V gene TRBV7-2 combines with J gene TRBJ2-2; D is perhaps TRBD2 (5 bases). CDR1 SGHTA and CDR2 FQGNSA come from the germline V gene. V lost 5 bases to trimming and J lost 6 bases, with 13 bases between them. The CDR3 consists of 14 residues. The DNA of the CDR3 is TGTGCCAGCAGCCCACCAACTAGTGCCGGGGAGCTGTTTTTT. Translation gives CASSPPTSAGELFF. Full variable domain (rest looked up from reference TRBV7-2 and TRBJ2-2): GAGVSQSPSNKVTEKGKDVELRCDPISGHTALYWYRQSLGQGLEFLIYFQGNSAPDKSGLPSDRFSAERTGGSVSTLTIQRTQQEDSAVYLCASSPPTSAGELFFGEGSRLTVL.

This clonotype has just a few counts. The chain uses TRBV12-3 or TRBV12-4 and TRBJ1-1; 8 positions match TRBD1. The CDR3 covers 16 residues. Germline trimming cut 6 bases from V and 10 bases from J; bases unmatched to any gene: 19. CDR3 amino acids: CASRGEDRATVEGAFF. DNA for the CDR3: TGTGCCAGCAGGGGAGAGGACAGGGCGACAGTCGAGGGAGCTTTCTTT.

The chain combines TRBV12-3 or TRBV12-4 with TRBJ2-2, with a weak D call TRBD2 (6 bases). V was pared by 6 bases and J by 4 bases, with 15 bases between. The CDR3 is 15 amino acids. CDR3 sequence reads: CASSGPGTFTGELFF. For the CDR3, the DNA is TGTGCCAGCAGCGGCCCCGGGACTTTCACCGGGGAGCTGTTTTTT.

The J gene is TRBJ2-1, the V gene TRBV7-9, with 8 nucleotides matching TRBD2. Germline loops: CDR1 SEHNR, CDR2 FQNEAQ (reference sequence). With 10 bases clipped from V and 7 bases from J, the junction kept 6 bases outside the gene matches. The length of the CDR3 is 12 residues. Here the CDR3 reads CATGGAWNEQFF. CDR3 nucleotide sequence: TGTGCCACGGGGGGGGCTTGGAATGAGCAGTTCTTC.

The rearrangement links TRBV7-8 to TRBJ2-7; 12 bases match TRBD2. The CDR3 covers 16 residues. From germline, CDR1 is SGHVS and CDR2 FQNEAQ. V shed 5 bases, J shed 3 bases, and the junction held 8 bases outside the gene matches. CDR3 protein: CASSPGLAGSIYEQYF. The CDR3 bases are TGTGCCAGCAGCCCAGGACTAGCGGGATCTATCTACGAGCAGTACTTC.

The chain has TRBV20-1 and TRBJ1-2, with D tentatively TRBD1 (5 bases). This CDR3 has 16 residues. Per germline, CDR1 DFQATT and CDR2 SNEGSKA (reference sequence). Deletions cut 4 bases from V and 5 bases from J, with 23 bases between. CDR3 sequence (DNA): TGCAGTGCTACCCCACCACGGGGTACCGGGGCTTATGGCTACACCTTC. This translates into CSATPPRGTGAYGYTF.

The rearrangement joins TRBV7-2 to TRBJ1-2; D is unresolved. Deletions cut 1 base from V and 5 bases from J, with 17 bases between. Per germline, CDR1 SGHTA and CDR2 FQGNSA. The CDR3 sequence is 16 residues long. CDR3 bases: TGTGCCAGCAGCTTAGTACAACCCGGGGTGCCTTATGGCTACACCTTC. It translates to CASSLVQPGVPYGYTF.

V usage is TRBV12-3 or TRBV12-4 and J usage is TRBJ2-3; possibly TRBD1 or TRBD2 for D (6 bases each). This CDR3 is 16 amino acids long. Deletions cut 3 bases from V and 5 bases from J, with 18 bases between. CDR3 sequence (DNA): TGTGCCAGCAGTTTTAGGTCGGGGGCGCGTCGAGATACGCAGTATTTT. This translates into CASSFRSGARRDTQYF.